The 21 T cell receptor beta chains given below trace back to one sample, sequenced in a study of PD-L1 blockade in urothelial cancer. The sample's time point: peripheral blood 6 weeks after treatment start. Libraries were prepared by immunoSEQ multiplex PCR; TCRdb keeps only in-frame clonotypes and omits some of them. The sample carries approximately 79,000 clones, around 93% recorded once. The source was PBMCs, collected around atezolizumab (anti-PD-L1) treatment. The origin of the receptors is a woman aged 80 or over with urothelial cancer.

The chain links TRBV5-4 to TRBJ1-1; no clear D gene. Trimming took off 4 bases at V and 1 base at J, with 8 bases between the two ends. The CDR3 sequence is 13 residues long. CDR1 is SGHNT, CDR2 YYREEE, per germline (reference sequence). This CDR3 is CASSANTNTEAFF. The CDR3 DNA reads as TGTGCCAGCAGCGCTAATACGAACACTGAAGCTTTCTTT.

The chain couples TRBV5-1 to TRBJ2-6; D is ambiguous. V lost 0 bases, J lost 2 bases, and 6 bases lay in between. The germline V gene encodes CDR1 SGHRS and CDR2 YFSETQ. There are 15 residues in the CDR3. This CDR3 reads CASSLGSAGANVLTF. For the CDR3, the DNA is TGCGCCAGCAGCTTGGGGTCAGCTGGGGCCAACGTCCTGACTTTC.

The J gene is TRBJ2-1, the V gene TRBV6-1; TRBD2 is a possible D gene (5 bases). Germline V gene lookup returns CDR1 MNHNS and CDR2 SASEGT. The CDR3 totals 16 residues. Trimming shortened V by 3 bases and J by 7 bases, and 19 bases separated the two germline ends. The CDR3 nucleotides are TGTGCCAGCAGTGATTCGGACTTCACTAAGGGAAATGAGCAGTTCTTC. Translating gives CASSDSDFTKGNEQFF.

The chain uses TRBV27 and TRBJ2-1; 14 bases line up with TRBD2. This CDR3 has 15 amino acids. With 4 bases clipped from V and 6 bases from J, the junction kept 2 bases outside the gene matches. Germline V gene sequence: CDR1 MNHEY, CDR2 SMNVEV (reference sequence). CDR3 region: CASSWGLAGVNEQFF. The CDR3 nucleotides read TGTGCCAGCAGTTGGGGACTAGCGGGAGTCAATGAGCAGTTCTTC.

The V call is TRBV28, the J call TRBJ2-2; 8 bases match TRBD2. CDR1 and CDR2 from the germline V gene are MDHEN and SYDVKM. There are 13 residues in the CDR3. V shed 8 bases, J shed 4 bases, and the junction held 3 bases outside the gene matches. This chain's CDR3 is CASREGRTGELFF. DNA for the CDR3: TGTGCCAGCCGGGAGGGCCGCACCGGGGAGCTGTTTTTT.

The rearrangement joins TRBV19 to TRBJ2-5; a possible D gene is TRBD1 (6 bases). From germline, CDR1 is LNHDA and CDR2 SQIVND (reference sequence). The length of the CDR3 is 13 residues. The ends were cut back, 6 bases at V and 2 bases at J, with 10 bases in the middle. The CDR3 loop reads CASRMRGQETQYF. CDR3 coding DNA: TGTGCCAGTAGGATGAGGGGGCAAGAGACCCAGTACTTC.

The V and J genes are TRBV9 and TRBJ1-3; no clear D. The CDR3 runs to 12 residues. Germline V gene lookup returns CDR1 SGDLS and CDR2 YYNGEE. Trimming pared 2 bases from V and 4 bases from J, leaving 4 bases between. The CDR3 DNA is TGTGCCAGCAGCGTCGGGGGAAACACCATATATTTT. It is translated as CASSVGGNTIYF.

The chain employs TRBV7-2 and TRBJ2-5; 7 bases map to TRBD2. V gave up 1 base and J gave up 2 bases; unmatched junction bases: 10. Germline V gene data show CDR1 as SGHTA and CDR2 as FQGNSA. CDR3 length: 17 residues. CDR3 amino acids: CASSLGWVAGRQETQYF. In nucleotides, the CDR3 is TGTGCCAGCAGCTTAGGATGGGTAGCGGGTAGACAAGAGACCCAGTACTTC.

The table lists this clone with a few counts. The rearrangement links TRBV27 to TRBJ1-1; the D is unclear. This CDR3 contains 14 residues. The germline gives CDR1 MNHEY, CDR2 SMNVEV (reference sequence). V was shortened by 5 bases and J by 1 base, with 11 bases between the two germline ends. CDR3 protein: CASSPRATNTEAFF. In DNA form, the CDR3 reads TGTGCCAGCAGTCCGAGGGCCACGAACACTGAAGCTTTCTTT.

The chain has TRBV11-2 and TRBJ2-1, with 7 bases matching TRBD2. Losses at the gene ends were 7 bases for V and 0 bases for J; bases not matched to a gene: 9. There are 16 residues in the CDR3. Germline CDR1 reads SGHAT; CDR2 reads FQNNGV. The CDR3 protein is CASTSGILSSYNEQFF. CDR3 nucleotides: TGTGCCAGCACCAGCGGGATATTGAGCTCCTACAATGAGCAGTTCTTC.

The J gene is TRBJ2-7, the V gene TRBV5-1; D might be TRBD2 (5 bases). Germline lookup yields CDR1 SGHRS and CDR2 YFSETQ. The length of the CDR3 is 13 residues. V lost 1 base to trimming and J lost 4 bases, with 9 bases between them. CDR3 residues: CASSLPGEYEQYF. DNA for the CDR3: TGCGCCAGCAGCTTGCCCGGGGAGTACGAGCAGTACTTC. The entire variable domain, with the rest obtained from reference TRBV5-1 and TRBJ2-7, is as follows: KAGVTQTPRYLIKTRGQQVTLSCSPISGHRSVSWYQQTPGQGLQFLFEYFSETQRNKGNFPGRFSGRQFSNSRSEMNVSTLELGDSALYLCASSLPGEYEQYFGPGTRLTVT.

This clone has more than one count but fewer than ten. Written as DNA, the CDR3 is TGTGCCAGCAGCTTGATCGACCGGAGAGACACTGAAGCTTTCTTT. Its translation: CASSLIDRRDTEAFF. V and J are TRBV5-6 and TRBJ1-1, with D unclear. There are 15 residues in the CDR3. Germline lookup yields CDR1 SGHDT and CDR2 YYEEEE. V gave up 1 base and J gave up 3 bases, with 13 bases separating them.

The chain combines TRBV4-1 with TRBJ2-3, with 8 positions matching TRBD2. This CDR3 region has 17 residues. Germline-derived CDR1 and CDR2 are MGHRA and YSYEKL. V was clipped by 6 bases and J by 5 bases; unmatched bases: 16. The CDR3 reads CASRHNGRGSGGDTQYF. The CDR3 DNA reads as TGCGCCAGCAGACACAACGGTCGTGGGAGCGGGGGAGATACGCAGTATTTT.

The chain carries TRBV6-6 and TRBJ2-1; TRBD2 agrees at 9 bases. V lost 2 bases to trimming and J lost 8 bases; unmatched junction nucleotides: 7. CDR1 and CDR2 from the germline V gene are MNHNY and SVGAGI (reference sequence). The CDR3 contains 15 residues. In DNA, the CDR3 is TGTGCCAGCAGTTACGCCCTAGCGGGGCGGGATGAGCAGTTCTTC. It specifies CASSYALAGRDEQFF.

This clone has a handful of counts. The rearrangement joins TRBV7-9 to TRBJ1-1, with D tentatively TRBD1 (6 bases). The germline CDR1 and CDR2 sequences are SEHNR and FQNEAQ (reference sequence). The CDR3 is 14 amino acids. The V and J ends lost 3 bases and 6 bases respectively, with 14 bases between them. The CDR3 sequence is CASSFEQGPAEAFF. CDR3 nucleotide sequence: TGTGCCAGCAGCTTTGAACAGGGACCCGCTGAAGCTTTCTTT.

V gene TRBV13 combines with J gene TRBJ2-7; TRBD1 agrees at 8 bases. The CDR3 sequence is 16 residues long. The germline V gene has CDR1 PRHDT and CDR2 FYEKMQ (reference sequence). Trimming at V came to 1 base and at J to 5 bases, leaving 10 bases not matched to a gene. The CDR3 protein is CASSLATGTGNHEQYF. In DNA, the CDR3 is TGTGCCAGCAGCTTAGCCACCGGGACAGGCAACCACGAGCAGTACTTC.

The chain links TRBV14 to TRBJ2-3; 7 bases map to TRBD2. The germline CDR1 and CDR2 sequences are SGHDN and FVKESK. V lost 3 bases, J lost 5 bases, and 11 bases stayed unmatched. The CDR3 runs 16 residues. CDR3 in DNA: TGTGCCAGCAGCCATCCGCGGGGACTAAGTATAGATACGCAGTATTTT. Translated: CASSHPRGLSIDTQYF.

The chain has TRBV7-9 and TRBJ2-1; D gene unclear. With 7 bases removed from V and 9 bases from J, the gap between germline ends came to 10 bases. The CDR3 extends over 11 amino acids. Per germline, CDR1 SEHNR and CDR2 FQNEAQ (reference sequence). The DNA of the CDR3 is TGTGCCAGCACCCTATTTCCTGAGCAGTTCTTC. Its translation: CASTLFPEQFF.

V is TRBV4-1 and J is TRBJ1-1; 8 positions match TRBD1. Germline lookup yields CDR1 MGHRA and CDR2 YSYEKL. This CDR3 contains 15 residues. With V trimmed by 5 bases and J by 10 bases, 15 bases remained unmatched. CDR3 nucleotides: TGCGCCAGCAGCTCTCGGGGGACAGGAGGATTGGGAGCTTTCTTT. Its translation: CASSSRGTGGLGAFF.

This chain connects TRBV7-3 to TRBJ2-1; 7 bases are a match to TRBD2. V dropped 2 bases and J dropped 0; count of bases not matched to a gene: 10. The CDR3 consists of 18 residues. Looked up from germline, CDR1 is SGHTA and CDR2 is FQGTGA. As DNA, the CDR3 is TGTGCCAGCAGCTTATCCCCCTCTAGCGGAAGCTCCTACAATGAGCAGTTCTTC. Protein product: CASSLSPSSGSSYNEQFF. The full variable domain, with the rest looked up from reference TRBV7-3 and TRBJ2-1, is GAGVSQTPSNKVTEKGKYVELRCDPISGHTALYWYRQSLGQGPEFLIYFQGTGAADDSGLPNDRFFAVRPEGSVSTLKIQRTERGDSAVYLCASSLSPSSGSSYNEQFFGPGTRLTVL.

The rearrangement uses TRBV28 and TRBJ1-2, with no clear D. Deletions cut 8 bases from V and 8 bases from J, with 12 bases between. This CDR3 has 11 residues. The germline V gene has CDR1 MDHEN and CDR2 SYDVKM. CDR3 nucleotide sequence: TGTGCCAGCCGTGTGTTTTTCGGCTACACCTTC. This codes for CASRVFFGYTF.